The 17 T cell receptor beta chains given below trace back to one sample, sequenced in a study of Graves' ophthalmopathy and Graves' hyperthyroidism. Transcripts of RNA were the source for amplifying TCR beta CDR3 regions. HTBI primers were used in a first-round RT-PCR, which preceded a second-round multiplex PCR. TCRdb itself ran the multiplex PCR reads through MiXCR, one entry per CDR3 protein. The sample carries more than 300,000 distinct CDR3 sequences, approximately 15% recorded once. Sequenced sample: peripheral blood. These receptors were obtained from a woman under 30 with stable Graves' hyperthyroidism.

This clonotype was observed a handful of times. The chain joins TRBV5-1 to TRBJ2-2; the D is unclear. The germline CDR1 and CDR2 sequences are SGHRS and YFSETQ. The CDR3 contains 13 residues. The V end was cut by 4 bases, the J end by 3 bases, with 7 bases between. The CDR3 is CASSLFDTGELFF. The CDR3 nucleotides are TGCGCCAGCAGCCTGTTTGACACCGGGGAGCTGTTTTTT.

V usage is TRBV6-5 and J usage is TRBJ1-2; D remains unclear. The V end was cut by 4 bases, the J end by 4 bases, with 10 bases between. CDR1 and CDR2 from the germline V gene are MNHEY and SVGAGI. The CDR3 runs to 13 residues. CDR3 sequence: CASSSAAGYGYTF. DNA of the CDR3: TGTGCCAGCAGTTCCGCAGCAGGCTATGGCTACACCTTC.

Worth noting for this clonotype: It may be a read error: a sequence one base away is much more abundant. The CDR3 loop reads CASSVYSGGPETKYF. CDR3 in DNA: TGTGCCAGCAGCGTCTATAGCGGGGGCCCAGAGACCAAGTACTTC. The chain links TRBV9 to TRBJ2-5, with 9 bases identical to TRBD2. Germline V gene data show CDR1 as SGDLS and CDR2 as YYNGEE. The CDR3 is 15 residues long.

J is TRBJ2-2 and V is TRBV14, with D unresolved. V was trimmed by 4 bases and J by 6 bases, leaving 9 bases between them. There are 13 residues in the CDR3. Germline values: CDR1 SGHDN, CDR2 FVKESK. CDR3 protein: CASSPFQAGELFF. CDR3 DNA sequence: TGTGCCAGCAGCCCGTTTCAGGCCGGGGAGCTGTTTTTT.

This clonotype was found a few times. This chain connects TRBV7-3 to TRBJ2-2, with TRBD2 matching 12 bases. V gave up 6 bases and J gave up 6 bases; unmatched junction bases: 2. The CDR3 spans 14 residues. Looked up from germline, CDR1 is SGHTA and CDR2 is FQGTGA. CDR3 residues: CASSSSGGAGELFF. The CDR3 DNA sequence: TGTGCCAGCAGTTCTAGCGGGGGGGCCGGGGAGCTGTTTTTT.

At least ten counts were recorded for this clonotype. V usage is TRBV13 and J usage is TRBJ1-5; maybe TRBD1 (5 bases). CDR1 is PRHDT and CDR2 is FYEKMQ in the germline V gene (reference sequence). Trimming took off 0 bases at V and 2 bases at J, with 11 bases between the two ends. The CDR3 runs to 16 residues. The CDR3 DNA is TGTGCCAGCAGCTTAGGCGCAGGGATGGGCAATCAGCCCCAGCATTTT. It is translated as CASSLGAGMGNQPQHF.

This clonotype showed up just a few times. J is TRBJ1-5 and V is TRBV3-1; the D is unclear. The CDR3 is 13 amino acids. V lost 2 bases and J lost 4, with 6 bases in between. CDR1 is LGHDT and CDR2 is YNNKEL in the germline V gene (reference sequence). Here the CDR3 DNA reads TGTGCCAGCAGCCAAACCTTAAATCAGCCCCAGCATTTT. This gives the protein CASSQTLNQPQHF.

The rearrangement joins TRBV2 to TRBJ2-7; 8 nucleotides agree with TRBD1. Trimming cost V 7 bases and J 0 bases; bases outside gene matches: 8. The CDR3 spans 15 residues. From germline, CDR1 is SNHLY and CDR2 FYNNEI. CDR3 region: CASKSQQGDSYEQYF. In DNA form, the CDR3 reads TGTGCCAGCAAATCCCAACAGGGGGACTCCTACGAGCAGTACTTC.

The rearrangement uses TRBV6-1 and TRBJ1-5, with 7 positions matching TRBD1. The CDR3 covers 13 residues. Germline CDR1 is MNHNS and CDR2 is SASEGT. DNA for the CDR3: TGTGCAGCTGACAGGGTAGGCAATCAGCCCCAGCATTTT. Its translation is CAADRVGNQPQHF.

This clonotype has at least ten counts. The chain is built from TRBV11-2 and TRBJ2-5; tentative D call: TRBD2 (6 bases). The V gene lost 5 bases and the J gene lost 5 bases, with 18 bases spanning the gap. The CDR3 has 15 amino acids. Germline V lookup: CDR1 SGHAT, CDR2 FQNNGV. CDR3 coding DNA: TGTGCCAGCAGCCCCCGCCTAGGAGGGGTGGAGACCCAGTACTTC. Amino acids: CASSPRLGGVETQYF.

This clonotype was seen at least ten times. The chain uses TRBV5-1 and TRBJ1-6; 7 bases align to TRBD1. Looked up from germline, CDR1 is SGHRS and CDR2 is YFSETQ. The ends lost 4 bases at V and 8 bases at J; junction bases unmatched: 6. This CDR3 region has 14 residues. The CDR3 sequence is CASSRDREDSPLHF. The CDR3 DNA reads as TGCGCCAGCAGCAGGGACAGAGAGGATTCACCCCTCCACTTT.

This clonotype was recorded at least ten times. The chain is built from TRBV12-3 or TRBV12-4 and TRBJ2-2; tentative D call: TRBD1 (5 bases). The ends were cut back, 5 bases at V and 0 bases at J, with 10 bases in the middle. This CDR3 is 15 amino acids long. The CDR3 DNA follows: TGTGCCAGCAGTCCCAGGGAAGCGAACACCGGGGAGCTGTTTTTT. Translation gives CASSPREANTGELFF.

V and J are TRBV2 and TRBJ2-4, with 14 bases fitting TRBD2. Germline CDR1 reads SNHLY; CDR2 reads FYNNEI. With 4 bases clipped from V and 6 bases from J, the junction kept 5 bases outside the gene matches. There are 16 residues in the CDR3. This chain's CDR3 is CASSGLAGGQGNIQYF. The CDR3 DNA sequence: TGTGCCAGCAGTGGACTAGCGGGGGGGCAGGGAAACATTCAGTACTTC. Combining the CDR3 with reference TRBV2 and TRBJ2-4 gives the whole variable domain EPEVTQTPSHQVTQMGQEVILRCVPISNHLYFYWYRQILGQKVEFLVSFYNNEISEKSEIFDDQFSVERPDGSNFTLKIRSTKLEDSAMYFCASSGLAGGQGNIQYFGAGTRLSVL.

This clonotype was seen ten or more times. The CDR3: CASSSTGTPYGYTF. For the CDR3, the DNA is TGTGCCAGCAGTTCCACCGGGACACCCTATGGCTACACCTTC. This chain uses TRBV5-5 with TRBJ1-2; a weak D match, TRBD1 (6 bases). Trimming took 5 bases from V and 4 from J, leaving 15 bases between them. CDR3 length: 14 amino acids. The germline V gene encodes CDR1 SGHKS and CDR2 YYEKEE (reference sequence).

In its sample, this clonotype was seen many times. The J gene is TRBJ1-5, the V gene TRBV19; TRBD1 is a possible D gene (6 bases). Germline V gives CDR1 LNHDA, CDR2 SQIVND (reference sequence). Trimming took 6 bases from V and 0 from J, leaving 12 bases between them. The CDR3 is 15 amino acids. CDR3 in amino acids: CASRRGHVSNQPQHF. CDR3 sequence (DNA): TGTGCCAGTAGGAGGGGACATGTTAGCAATCAGCCCCAGCATTTT. Variable domain in full (rest from reference TRBV19 and TRBJ1-5): DGGITQSPKYLFRKEGQNVTLSCEQNLNHDAMYWYRQDPGQGLRLIYYSQIVNDFQKGDIAEGYSVSREKKESFPLTVTSAQKNPTAFYLCASRRGHVSNQPQHFGDGTRLSIL.

The table lists this clonotype with many counts. The rearrangement uses TRBV4-1 and TRBJ2-5, with 9 nucleotides matching TRBD1. CDR1 and CDR2 (germline): MGHRA, YSYEKL. V lost 1 base and J lost 4; bases outside the gene matches: 4. There are 15 residues in the CDR3. As DNA, the CDR3 is TGCGCCAGCAGCCAAGTTACAGGGGGCCGAGAGACCCAGTACTTC. This sequence encodes CASSQVTGGRETQYF.

This clonotype came up many times. The chain uses TRBV24-1 and TRBJ2-2, with D perhaps TRBD1 (5 bases). This CDR3 is 16 amino acids long. Per the germline V gene, CDR1 is KGHDR and CDR2 is SFDVKD. Trimming left V 1 base short and J 1 base short, with 9 bases between. The CDR3 loop is CATSDFWGLNTGELFF. CDR3 sequence (DNA): TGTGCCACCAGTGATTTTTGGGGCCTGAACACCGGGGAGCTGTTTTTT.